This T cell receptor (beta chain) is from a study of blood T cell repertoires in COVID-19. Whole-study context: The analysed material was cDNA or gDNA that came from T cells, B-cell-depleted T cells, or PBMCs.

This CDR3 comprises 13 residues. V dropped 5 bases and J dropped 9; count of bases not matched to a gene: 7. Data came from immunoSEQ multiplex PCR; TCRdb stores just in-frame clones and leaves some out. The sample consists of a few hundred thousand clones, around nine tenths of them appearing once. The sequence derives from a woman aged 55-69 years who had recovered from COVID-19. The J gene is TRBJ1-5, the V gene TRBV12-3 or TRBV12-4, with TRBD1 identical over 7 bases. Sequenced input: PBMCs or T cells enriched from blood (not recorded which). The CDR3 DNA is TGTGCCAGCAGTCCAGGGGGAATTACGCCCCAGCATTTT. It specifies CASSPGGITPQHF.